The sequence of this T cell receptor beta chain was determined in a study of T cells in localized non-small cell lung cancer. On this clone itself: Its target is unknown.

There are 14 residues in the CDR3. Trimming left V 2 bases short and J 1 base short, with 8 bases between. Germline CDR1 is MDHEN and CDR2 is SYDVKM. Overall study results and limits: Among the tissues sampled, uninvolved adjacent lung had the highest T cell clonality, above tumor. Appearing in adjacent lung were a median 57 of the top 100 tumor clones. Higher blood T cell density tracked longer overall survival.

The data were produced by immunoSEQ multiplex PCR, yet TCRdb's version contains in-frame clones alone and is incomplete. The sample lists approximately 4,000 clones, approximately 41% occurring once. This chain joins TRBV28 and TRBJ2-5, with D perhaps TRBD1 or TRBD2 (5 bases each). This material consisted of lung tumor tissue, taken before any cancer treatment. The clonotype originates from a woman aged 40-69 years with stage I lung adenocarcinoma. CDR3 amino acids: CASSLGGLQETQYF. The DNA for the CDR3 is TGTGCCAGCAGTTTAGGGGGTCTCCAAGAGACCCAGTACTTC.